Listed below are T cell receptor beta chains from one sample, sequenced in a study of shared clonotypes between healthy human individuals. Sequenced by immunoSEQ multiplex PCR; TCRdb stores in-frame clones only, minus some. This sample has about 800,000 clones, with roughly 96% found just once. The specimen was naive CD8+ T cells sorted from blood. These receptors were obtained from a young man in good health. The CDR3 runs from the conserved cysteine through the conserved F or W. The order of the fields is clone size, V gene, D gene, J gene, CDR3 protein, CDR3 DNA. D genes are given only for firm matches. Some rows have no size entry. The others give once, few or many, or a class for an expanded clone.

>NA|TRBV9|TRBD2|TRBJ2-1
CASSVIGGGTSPSYNEQFF
TGTGCCAGCAGCGTTATTGGTGGTGGGACTAGCCCATCCTACAATGAGCAGTTCTTC
>NA|TRBV5-6|NA|TRBJ2-5
CASSLDVVAEQETQYF
TGTGCCAGCAGCTTGGATGTGGTAGCGGAACAAGAGACCCAGTACTTC
>NA|TRBV14|TRBD2|TRBJ2-7
CASRASGRALSEQYF
TGTGCCAGCAGGGCTAGCGGGAGGGCCCTCTCCGAGCAGTACTTC
>NA|TRBV7-8|TRBD2|TRBJ2-2
CASSSRGRALTGELFF
TGTGCCAGCAGTTCCCGGGGGAGGGCCCTCACCGGGGAGCTGTTTTTT
>NA|TRBV29-1|TRBD1|TRBJ1-2
CSAPTVGQGNYGYTF
TGCAGCGCCCCAACAGTCGGACAGGGGAACTATGGCTACACCTTC
>NA|TRBV7-3|NA|TRBJ1-1
CASSLKGPQGSANTEAFF
TGTGCCAGCAGCTTAAAGGGCCCCCAGGGATCTGCGAACACTGAAGCTTTCTTT
>NA|TRBV29-1|TRBD2|TRBJ2-7
CSVGPGRLSSYEQYF
TGCAGCGTTGGGCCCGGGAGGCTCAGCTCCTACGAGCAGTACTTC
>NA|TRBV6-6|NA|TRBJ2-1
CASSYSVQIPYNEQFF
TGTGCCAGCAGTTACTCGGTTCAAATCCCTTACAATGAGCAGTTCTTC
>NA|TRBV19|NA|TRBJ2-2
CASSIVGGAYTGELFF
TGTGCCAGTAGTATAGTTGGGGGTGCATACACCGGGGAGCTGTTTTTT
>NA|TRBV25-1|TRBD1|TRBJ1-1
CASSELGQQNTEAFF
TGTGCCAGCAGTGAATTGGGACAGCAGAACACTGAAGCTTTCTTT
>NA|TRBV14|NA|TRBJ2-5
CASSPPGQGRWWETQYF
TGTGCCAGCAGCCCTCCAGGGCAGGGTCGATGGTGGGAGACCCAGTACTTC
>NA|TRBV21-1|NA|TRBJ2-1
CASSQSAVAMNEQFF
TGTGCCAGCAGTCAGTCGGCGGTTGCAATGAATGAGCAGTTCTTC
>once|TRBV10-3|NA|TRBJ2-7
CAISEGQDRTYEQYF
TGTGCCATCAGTGAGGGGCAGGACCGCACCTACGAGCAGTACTTC
>NA|TRBV28|NA|TRBJ1-2
CASSFVRPSRDGYTF
TGTGCCAGCAGTTTCGTGCGGCCATCTCGGGATGGCTACACCTTC
>NA|TRBV4-3|TRBD1|TRBJ2-5
CASSQEPGQEQETQYF
TGCGCCAGCAGCCAAGAACCGGGACAGGAACAAGAGACCCAGTACTTC
>once|TRBV5-3|TRBD1|TRBJ2-7
CAGRGQGCYEQYF
TGTGCGGGGCGGGGACAGGGCTGCTACGAGCAGTACTTC
>NA|TRBV27|TRBD2|TRBJ2-7
CASSPYAGLAGEQYF
TGTGCCAGCAGTCCCTACGCGGGACTAGCGGGCGAGCAGTACTTC
>NA|TRBV7-8|TRBD2|TRBJ2-3
CASSLANGRAIDTQYF
TGTGCCAGCAGCTTAGCGAACGGGAGGGCCATAGATACGCAGTATTTT
>NA|TRBV25-1|NA|TRBJ1-4
CASSGRDSSHRGEKLFF
TGTGCCAGCAGTGGCCGGGACTCAAGCCATCGGGGTGAAAAACTGTTTTTT
>NA|TRBV2|NA|TRBJ2-7
CASTGRLGEQYF
TGTGCCAGCACGGGGCGCTTGGGCGAGCAGTACTTC
>few|TRBV5-5|NA|TRBJ2-7
CASSPRALGQYF
TGTGCCAGCAGCCCCAGGGCCCTAGGGCAGTACTTC
>NA|TRBV27|NA|TRBJ2-1
CASSLVGSYNEQFF
TGTGCCAGCAGTTTAGTGGGCTCCTACAATGAGCAGTTCTTC
>NA|TRBV27|NA|TRBJ1-4
CASSFATREKLFF
TGTGCCAGCAGTTTCGCGACACGTGAAAAACTGTTTTTT
>once|TRBV11-2|NA|TRBJ1-3
CASSLVFGGSGNTIYF
TGTGCCAGCAGCTTAGTGTTTGGGGGTTCTGGAAACACCATATATTTT
>NA|TRBV6-5|TRBD2|TRBJ2-2
CASGWTSPPGELFF
TGTGCCAGCGGCTGGACTAGTCCTCCCGGGGAGCTGTTTTTT
>NA|TRBV15|TRBD2|TRBJ2-1
CATSRDERTSGSNEQFF
TGTGCCACCAGCAGAGATGAACGGACTAGCGGGAGTAATGAGCAGTTCTTC
>once|TRBV25-1|NA|TRBJ2-5
CASSELIGQQETQYF
TGTGCCAGCAGTGAATTAATAGGACAGCAAGAGACCCAGTACTTC
>NA|TRBV7-3|TRBD2|TRBJ2-6
CASSLTPGLALSGANVLTF
TGTGCCAGCAGCTTAACCCCCGGACTAGCCCTCTCTGGGGCCAACGTCCTGACTTTC
>NA|TRBV7-7|TRBD2|TRBJ2-1
CASSLGVSGKSSYNEQFF
TGTGCCAGCAGCTTAGGGGTTAGCGGGAAGTCGTCCTACAATGAGCAGTTCTTC
>NA|TRBV6-1|NA|TRBJ1-1
CASSELIQTEAFF
TGTGCCAGCAGTGAACTGATTCAAACTGAAGCTTTCTTT
>once|TRBV6-5|TRBD1|TRBJ2-5
CASQTGEETQYF
TGTGCCAGCCAGACAGGGGAAGAGACCCAGTACTTC
>NA|TRBV29-1|NA|TRBJ2-5
CSGRGTLRQETQYF
TGCAGCGGCCGAGGGACATTGCGGCAAGAGACCCAGTACTTC
>NA|TRBV5-1|TRBD2|TRBJ2-1
CASSSLMGAVAGGPGQFF
TGCGCCAGCAGCTCCCTTATGGGTGCGGTAGCGGGAGGCCCCGGGCAGTTCTTC
>NA|TRBV27|NA|TRBJ2-7
CASSSLYEQYF
TGTGCCAGCAGTTCTCTTTACGAGCAGTACTTC
>NA|TRBV7-9|NA|TRBJ2-7
CASSLSLRDYEQYF
TGTGCCAGCAGCTTAAGTCTAAGGGACTACGAGCAGTACTTC
>NA|TRBV5-5|TRBD1|TRBJ2-7
CASSMTGGYEQYF
TGTGCCAGCAGCATGACAGGGGGATACGAGCAGTACTTC
>once|TRBV27|NA|TRBJ2-7
CASSAGPYEQYF
TGTGCCAGCTCGGCGGGTCCCTACGAGCAGTACTTC
>NA|TRBV20-1|NA|TRBJ2-1
CSARDSYEQFF
TGCAGTGCTAGAGATTCGTATGAGCAGTTCTTC
>NA|TRBV7-9|TRBD1|TRBJ2-5
CASSPRTGVSQETQYF
TGTGCCAGCAGCCCAAGGACAGGGGTCTCCCAAGAGACCCAGTACTTC
>NA|TRBV6-6|NA|TRBJ1-1
CASSHTGGGSEAFF
TGTGCCAGCAGCCACACGGGGGGAGGTTCAGAAGCTTTCTTT
>NA|TRBV30|NA|TRBJ2-5
CAWSDGETQYF
TGTGCCTGGAGTGACGGAGAGACCCAGTACTTC
>NA|TRBV13|NA|TRBJ2-1
CASSLIGDGSYNEQFF
TGTGCCAGCAGCCTCATCGGGGATGGCTCCTACAATGAGCAGTTCTTC
>once|TRBV7-9|NA|TRBJ2-1
CASSPTPIADNEQFF
TGTGCCAGCAGCCCAACCCCGATAGCGGACAATGAGCAGTTCTTC
>NA|TRBV5-1|NA|TRBJ2-7
CASSLVVGSYEQYF
TGCGCCAGCAGCTTGGTGGTGGGATCCTACGAGCAGTACTTC
>NA|TRBV5-1|TRBD2|TRBJ2-3
CASSLKVAGGADTQYF
TGCGCCAGCAGCTTAAAGGTAGCGGGAGGTGCAGATACGCAGTATTTT
>once|TRBV28|TRBD1|TRBJ1-2
CASSLSRDRVGGGYTF
TGTGCCAGCAGTTTAAGTCGGGACAGGGTCGGGGGTGGCTACACCTTC
>NA|TRBV14|NA|TRBJ2-7
CASSQDGASALSEQYF
TGTGCCAGCAGCCAAGATGGGGCTAGCGCACTAAGCGAGCAGTACTTC
>once|TRBV9|NA|TRBJ1-2
CASSGTWDKQGGGYTF
TGTGCCAGCAGTGGCACCTGGGACAAACAAGGCGGGGGCTACACCTTC
>once|TRBV2|NA|TRBJ2-3
CASSEIFASSTDTQYF
TGTGCCAGCAGTGAAATATTTGCGAGTAGCACAGATACGCAGTATTTT
>NA|TRBV5-1|NA|TRBJ2-3
CASSLVPGTDTQYF
TGCGCCAGCAGCTTGGTCCCCGGCACAGATACGCAGTATTTT
>NA|TRBV7-2|NA|TRBJ2-7
CASRAGTDYEQYF
TGTGCCAGCAGAGCCGGGACTGACTACGAGCAGTACTTC
>NA|TRBV7-9|TRBD1|TRBJ2-7
CASSPGTEQIRTYEQYF
TGTGCCAGCAGCCCCGGGACAGAGCAAATTCGGACCTACGAGCAGTACTTC
>NA|TRBV9|NA|TRBJ2-3
CASSAYIGALRTDTQYF
TGTGCCAGCAGCGCCTACATAGGGGCCCTTCGGACAGATACGCAGTATTTT
>NA|TRBV28|TRBD2|TRBJ2-3
CASSSRTSGEGDTQYF
TGTGCCAGCAGTTCCCGGACTAGCGGGGAGGGGGATACGCAGTATTTT
>NA|TRBV7-6|NA|TRBJ2-3
CASSPTGRNGDTQYF
TGTGCCAGCAGCCCGACAGGGAGGAATGGAGATACGCAGTATTTT